This record looks at one T cell receptor (beta chain) sequence and its context. This sample stems from a study of blood T cell repertoires in COVID-19. The assay was immunoSEQ multiplex PCR, and TCRdb's table has in-frame clones only and misses some. The table has around 300,000 clones, approximately 90% seen once; the top ten hold roughly 5.9%. The length of the CDR3 is 14 residues. Trimming cost V 5 bases and J 4 bases; bases outside gene matches: 5. Germline CDR1 is MNHEY and CDR2 is SVGAGI. The chain couples TRBV6-5 to TRBJ1-1; TRBD1 matches 9 bases. Sequenced material: peripheral blood. The sequence derives from a woman in her forties or fifties with COVID-19, enrolled during active disease. The CDR3 protein is CASSRGQGGTEAFF. CDR3 nucleotide sequence: TGTGCCAGCAGTCGGGGACAGGGCGGCACTGAAGCTTTCTTT.